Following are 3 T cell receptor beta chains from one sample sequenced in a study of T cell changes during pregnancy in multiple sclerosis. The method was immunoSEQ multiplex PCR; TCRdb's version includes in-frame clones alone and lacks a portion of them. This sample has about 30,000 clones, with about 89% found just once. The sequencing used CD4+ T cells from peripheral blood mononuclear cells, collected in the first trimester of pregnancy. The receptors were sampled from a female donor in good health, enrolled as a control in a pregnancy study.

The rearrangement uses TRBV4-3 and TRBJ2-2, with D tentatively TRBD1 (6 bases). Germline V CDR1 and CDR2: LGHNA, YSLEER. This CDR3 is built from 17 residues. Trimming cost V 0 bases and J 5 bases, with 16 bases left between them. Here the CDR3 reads CASSQDLLGARTGELFF. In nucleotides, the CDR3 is TGCGCCAGCAGCCAAGATCTCTTGGGGGCCAGGACCGGGGAGCTGTTTTTT.

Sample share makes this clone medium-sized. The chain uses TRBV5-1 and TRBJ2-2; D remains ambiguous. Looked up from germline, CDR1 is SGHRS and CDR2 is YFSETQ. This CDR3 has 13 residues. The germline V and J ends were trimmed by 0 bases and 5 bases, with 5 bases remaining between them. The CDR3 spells CASSLGGTGELFF. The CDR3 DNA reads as TGCGCCAGCAGCTTGGGAGGTACCGGGGAGCTGTTTTTT.

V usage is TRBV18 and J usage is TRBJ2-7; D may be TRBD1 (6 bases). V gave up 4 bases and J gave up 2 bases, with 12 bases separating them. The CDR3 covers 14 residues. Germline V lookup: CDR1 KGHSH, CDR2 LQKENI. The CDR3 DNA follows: TGTGCCAGCTCACAACAGGGATTTCCCTACGAGCAGTACTTC. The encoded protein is CASSQQGFPYEQYF. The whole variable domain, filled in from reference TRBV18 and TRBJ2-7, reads NAGVMQNPRHLVRRRGQEARLRCSPMKGHSHVYWYRQLPEEGLKFMVYLQKENIIDESGMPKERFSAEFPKEGPSILRIQQVVRGDSAAYFCASSQQGFPYEQYFGPGTRLTVT.